These 17 T cell receptor beta chains were sequenced from one sample in a study of vaccination effects on CD4 cells after COVID-19 (dated 2022 in TCRdb). After around 11 days of culture, CD4+ T cells were isolated with the EasySep CD4+ T cell isolation kit. Two doses of either the BNT162b2 or the mRNA-1273 mRNA SARS-CoV-2 vaccine were administered to participants. Which antigens these TCRs recognize remains unknown. The protocol used for the library was the immunoSEQ multiplex PCR assay. TCRdb re-hosts the immuneACCESS table, in-frame sequences only. Its copies lack some clones; in the studies checked, an unresolved V gene accounts for under half of them, and the cause for the rest is not known. This sample gives around 69,000 clones in total; 70% to 80% of them show up just once. Of the sample, more than 2% falls within the top ten clones. Sample: CD4+ T cells from PBMCs cultured without peptide, taken after COVID-19 vaccination. These receptors were taken from a human donor who received a COVID-19 vaccine.

The genes are TRBV9 and TRBJ2-1, with TRBD2 identical over 11 bases. The CDR3 is 15 residues long. Trimming cost V 4 bases and J 4 bases; bases outside gene matches: 4. Per germline, CDR1 SGDLS and CDR2 YYNGEE. The CDR3 bases are TGTGCCAGCAGCCCGGGACTAGCGGCTTACAATGAGCAGTTCTTC. It translates to CASSPGLAAYNEQFF.

This sequence joins TRBV10-3 and TRBJ2-4; D might be TRBD1 (6 bases). This CDR3 has 13 residues. The V gene's germline CDR1 is ENHRY and CDR2 SYGVKD. Trimming left V 8 bases short and J 5 bases short, with 13 bases between. The CDR3 here is CAIRGSGENIQYF. The DNA for the CDR3 is TGTGCCATCCGAGGGTCAGGGGAAAACATTCAGTACTTC.

The J gene is TRBJ2-5, the V gene TRBV10-2; D gene uncertain. V gave up 7 bases and J gave up 2 bases, with 11 bases separating them. Germline V CDR1 and CDR2: WSHSY, SAAADI. The CDR3 runs to 13 residues. CDR3 loop: CASTDNFQETQYF. In DNA, the CDR3 is TGCGCCAGCACTGACAACTTTCAAGAGACCCAGTACTTC.

In this sample, this clone turned up a few times. The V gene is TRBV5-1, the J gene TRBJ1-1; no firm D call. V lost 0 bases and J lost 3, with 6 bases in between. The V gene's germline CDR1 is SGHRS and CDR2 YFSETQ. The CDR3 is 13 residues long. Here the CDR3 DNA reads TGCGCCAGCAGCTTGGAGCTGGACACTGAAGCTTTCTTT. Translated: CASSLELDTEAFF.

This clone is a singleton in its sample. The chain joins TRBV6-5 to TRBJ1-5; the D is unclear. Germline V gene data show CDR1 as MNHEY and CDR2 as SVGAGI. V dropped 10 bases and J dropped 5 bases, with 21 bases sitting between them. The CDR3 sequence is 15 residues long. For the CDR3, the DNA is TGTGCCATCAAAGAACGTTCAGCGGAGGATCAGCCCCAGCATTTT. Protein sequence: CAIKERSAEDQPQHF.

The chain links TRBV24-1 to TRBJ2-1, with a weak D call TRBD1 (6 bases). This CDR3 region has 14 residues. The V gene lost 9 bases and the J gene lost 3 bases, with 14 bases spanning the gap. Germline V gene data show CDR1 as KGHDR and CDR2 as SFDVKD. The CDR3 loop is CATAGQPNYNEQFF. The CDR3 DNA reads as TGTGCCACCGCAGGACAGCCGAACTACAATGAGCAGTTCTTC.

The chain combines TRBV1 with TRBJ1-6; whether TRBD1, the table's D call, matches the DNA was not checked. TRBV1 is annotated as a pseudogene. This CDR3 is built from 15 residues. In DNA form, the CDR3 reads TGCACCAGCAGCCAAGCCACAGGGAAAAATTCACCCCTCCACTTT. It encodes CTSSQATGKNSPLHF.

The chain combines TRBV7-3 with TRBJ2-3; 11 bases align to TRBD2. The CDR3 loop spans 15 amino acids. Germline trimming cut 5 bases from V and 6 bases from J; bases unmatched to any gene: 7. Germline CDR1 and CDR2: SGHTA and FQGTGA. The CDR3 DNA reads as TGTGCCAGCAGCCTTAGCGGGGGGGCGTCGGATACGCAGTATTTT. Translating gives CASSLSGGASDTQYF.

The V and J genes are TRBV2 and TRBJ1-5; D unresolved. The CDR3 loop spans 14 amino acids. Trimming cost V 4 bases and J 2 bases, with 9 bases left between them. CDR1 SNHLY and CDR2 FYNNEI come from the germline V gene. CDR3 protein: CASSGGVGNQPQHF. The CDR3 DNA follows: TGTGCCAGCAGTGGAGGTGTCGGCAATCAGCCCCAGCATTTT.

J is TRBJ1-1 and V is TRBV6-5; D is ambiguous. CDR3 length equals 14 residues. V was trimmed by 7 bases and J by 1 base, leaving 13 bases between them. Germline V lookup: CDR1 MNHEY, CDR2 SVGAGI. The CDR3 reads CASIYSLGNTEAFF. The CDR3, as DNA: TGTGCCAGCATCTATAGCCTGGGGAACACTGAAGCTTTCTTT.

This CDR3 is CASSRDSLQETQYF. The CDR3 coding sequence is TGCGCCAGCAGCCGGGACAGCCTCCAAGAGACCCAGTACTTC. The genes are TRBV5-1 and TRBJ2-5, with 7 bases aligning to TRBD1. CDR3 length equals 14 residues. Trimming removed 4 bases from V and 1 base from J; junction bases left unmatched: 4. The germline gives CDR1 SGHRS, CDR2 YFSETQ.

The CDR3 protein is CAWSVGAGYGYTF. The CDR3 region has the DNA TGTGCCTGGAGTGTGGGGGCGGGCTATGGCTACACCTTC. V is TRBV30 and J is TRBJ1-2, with D tentatively TRBD1 (6 bases). V was shortened by 0 bases and J by 4 bases, with 9 bases between the two germline ends. This CDR3 has 13 amino acids. Germline loops: CDR1 GTSNPN, CDR2 SVGIG (reference sequence). The whole variable domain, filled in from reference TRBV30 and TRBJ1-2, reads SQTIHQWPATLVQPVGSPLSLECTVEGTSNPNLYWYRQAAGRGLQLLFYSVGIGQISSEVPQNLSASRPQDRQFILSSKKLLLSDSGFYLCAWSVGAGYGYTFGSGTRLTVV.

This chain joins TRBV5-1 and TRBJ2-5, with unresolved D. Between the trimmed V and J ends, which lost 0 bases and 2 bases, there was a span of 8 bases. This CDR3 is 14 amino acids long. From germline, CDR1 is SGHRS and CDR2 YFSETQ. CDR3 sequence (DNA): TGCGCCAGCAGCTTGGTAGTCGGACAAGAGACCCAGTACTTC. Its protein is CASSLVVGQETQYF. The full variable domain, completed using reference TRBV5-1 and TRBJ2-5, is KAGVTQTPRYLIKTRGQQVTLSCSPISGHRSVSWYQQTPGQGLQFLFEYFSETQRNKGNFPGRFSGRQFSNSRSEMNVSTLELGDSALYLCASSLVVGQETQYFGPGTRLLVL.

V and J are TRBV5-6 and TRBJ2-2; the match to TRBD2 covers 8 bases. Germline V CDR1 and CDR2: SGHDT, YYEEEE. The ends lost 4 bases at V and 7 bases at J; junction bases unmatched: 6. CDR3 length: 14 residues. In DNA form, the CDR3 reads TGTGCCAGCAGCGCGGCGGCGGGGGGCGGGGAGCTGTTTTTT. It translates to CASSAAAGGGELFF.

This clone was picked up a small number of times. The chain has TRBV7-9 and TRBJ1-1; a weak D match, TRBD1 (5 bases). CDR3 size: 13 residues. V lost 0 bases to trimming and J lost 8 bases, with 10 bases between them. CDR1 SEHNR and CDR2 FQNEAQ come from the germline V gene (reference sequence). CDR3 DNA sequence: TGTGCCAGCAGCTTAGCCCACCGGGGGGAAGCTTTCTTT. It translates to CASSLAHRGEAFF.

This chain joins TRBV10-2 and TRBJ2-7, with 11 bases aligning to TRBD2. CDR1 is WSHSY and CDR2 is SAAADI in the germline V gene. Trimming took 8 bases from V and 6 from J; bases not matched to a gene: 6. The length of the CDR3 is 13 residues. The CDR3 spells CASCPTSGVEQYV. The CDR3 nucleotides read TGCGCCAGCTGCCCGACTAGCGGGGTCGAGCAGTACGTC.

This chain links TRBV19 with TRBJ2-6; the D is unclear. Trimming removed 7 bases at V and 0 bases at J, with 10 bases between. From germline, CDR1 is LNHDA and CDR2 SQIVND (reference sequence). CDR3 length equals 15 residues. CDR3 DNA: TGTGCCAGTAATCTTAATCCCTCTGGGGCCAACGTCCTGACTTTC. Residues: CASNLNPSGANVLTF.